The rows below give T cell receptor beta chains drawn from one sample of a study of T cell responses to AZD1222 COVID-19 vaccine. Profiling relied on immunoSEQ multiplex PCR, and the TCRdb table lists in-frame clones only, not all of them. The sample lists around 20,000 clones, about four fifths occurring once. The sample was peripheral blood, taken 28 days after the second AZD1222 dose. The receptor source for this set is an adult who received the AZD1222 COVID-19 vaccine. The CDR3 runs from the conserved cysteine through the conserved F or W. Fields, in order: D gene, V gene, J gene, CDR3 protein. D genes are given only for firm matches.

D gene: TRBD1
V gene: TRBV12-5
J gene: TRBJ2-7
CDR3 protein: CASGRGTGSYEQYF

D gene: TRBD1
V gene: TRBV19
J gene: TRBJ1-1
CDR3 protein: CASTNPGTGKNTEAFF

D gene: .
V gene: TRBV11-2
J gene: TRBJ2-7
CDR3 protein: CASSSPRSYEQYF

D gene: .
V gene: TRBV2
J gene: TRBJ1-1
CDR3 protein: CASSERQGGTEAFF

D gene: .
V gene: TRBV7-9
J gene: TRBJ1-3
CDR3 protein: CASSLGDRRNTIYF

D gene: .
V gene: TRBV6-1
J gene: TRBJ2-4
CDR3 protein: CASSGVGVEVWKNIQYF

D gene: .
V gene: TRBV5-4
J gene: TRBJ1-5
CDR3 protein: CASSLGGANQPQHF

D gene: TRBD1
V gene: TRBV30
J gene: TRBJ1-1
CDR3 protein: CAWKGQMNTEAFF

D gene: .
V gene: TRBV7-8
J gene: TRBJ1-1
CDR3 protein: CASSQQGGDTEAFF

D gene: .
V gene: TRBV18
J gene: TRBJ1-2
CDR3 protein: CASSPLGGAQGYTF

D gene: TRBD1
V gene: TRBV19
J gene: TRBJ1-3
CDR3 protein: CASSALTGRGNTIYF

D gene: .
V gene: TRBV11-2
J gene: TRBJ1-1
CDR3 protein: CASSSTQGNTEAFF

D gene: .
V gene: TRBV4-3
J gene: TRBJ1-2
CDR3 protein: CASSQQNEPGQDYGYTF

D gene: .
V gene: TRBV6-1
J gene: TRBJ2-1
CDR3 protein: CASSGRDGSSYNEQFF

D gene: .
V gene: TRBV30
J gene: TRBJ2-4
CDR3 protein: CAWSPGQNIQYF

D gene: TRBD1
V gene: TRBV2
J gene: TRBJ2-3
CDR3 protein: CASSELGTGGQATQYF

D gene: .
V gene: TRBV11-2
J gene: TRBJ1-2
CDR3 protein: CASSLGPGRGYTF

D gene: .
V gene: TRBV19
J gene: TRBJ1-2
CDR3 protein: CASSASNAYGYTF

D gene: .
V gene: TRBV30
J gene: TRBJ1-1
CDR3 protein: CAWSYKGPRNTEAFF

D gene: .
V gene: TRBV12-3/TRBV12-4
J gene: TRBJ2-7
CDR3 protein: CASSLMSSEQYF

D gene: TRBD2
V gene: TRBV3-1/TRBV3-2
J gene: TRBJ2-3
CDR3 protein: CASSQDRTSGSTQYF

D gene: .
V gene: TRBV7-8
J gene: TRBJ1-1
CDR3 protein: CASTPRQATEAFF

D gene: TRBD1
V gene: TRBV11-3
J gene: TRBJ2-5
CDR3 protein: CASRKQGVVETQYF